This T cell receptor (beta chain) appears in the sequencing data of a study of T cells in Graves' hyperthyroidism and ophthalmopathy. This clonotype has a count of ten or more. TCR beta CDR3 sequences were amplified from RNA transcripts. The HTBI primer set was used in a first-round RT-PCR of the TCR CDR3. TCRdb ran MiXCR on the multiplex PCR reads and lists one entry per CDR3 protein. The sample records a few hundred thousand distinct CDR3 sequences, about an eighth being singletons. The J segment lost 5 bases and the V segment lost 6 bases, leaving 5 bases of the junction unmatched. The CDR3 length is 13 residues.

The chain couples TRBV12-3 or TRBV12-4 to TRBJ1-1; TRBD1 agrees at 8 bases. This receptor was taken from a woman aged 18-30 years with Graves' hyperthyroidism. The specimen sequenced was blood. CDR3 amino acids: CASRGTGGTEAFF. CDR3 coding DNA: TGTGCCAGCAGGGGCACAGGGGGGACTGAAGCTTTCTTT.